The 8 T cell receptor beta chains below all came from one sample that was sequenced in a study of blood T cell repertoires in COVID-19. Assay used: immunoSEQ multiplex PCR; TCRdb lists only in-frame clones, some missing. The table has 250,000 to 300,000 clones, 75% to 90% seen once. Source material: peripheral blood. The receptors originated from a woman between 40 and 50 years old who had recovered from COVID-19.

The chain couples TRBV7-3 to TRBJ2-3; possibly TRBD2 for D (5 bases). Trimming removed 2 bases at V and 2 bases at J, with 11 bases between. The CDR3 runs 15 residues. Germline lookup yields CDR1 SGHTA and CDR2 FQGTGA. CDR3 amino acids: CASSLSGLLTDTQYF. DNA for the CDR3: TGTGCCAGCAGCTTATCGGGGTTACTCACAGATACGCAGTATTTT.

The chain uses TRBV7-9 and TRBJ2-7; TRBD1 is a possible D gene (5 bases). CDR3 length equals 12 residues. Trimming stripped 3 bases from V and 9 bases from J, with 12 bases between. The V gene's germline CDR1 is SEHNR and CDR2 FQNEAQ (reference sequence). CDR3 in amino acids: CASSLGWGGQYV. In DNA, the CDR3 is TGTGCCAGCAGCTTGGGATGGGGCGGGCAGTACGTC.

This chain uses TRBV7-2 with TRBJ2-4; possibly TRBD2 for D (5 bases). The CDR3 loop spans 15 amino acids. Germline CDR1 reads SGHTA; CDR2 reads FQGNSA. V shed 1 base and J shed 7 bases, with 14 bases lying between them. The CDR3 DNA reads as TGTGCCAGCAGCTTAGTTGTGGAGGTTGCGAACATTCAGTACTTC. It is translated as CASSLVVEVANIQYF.

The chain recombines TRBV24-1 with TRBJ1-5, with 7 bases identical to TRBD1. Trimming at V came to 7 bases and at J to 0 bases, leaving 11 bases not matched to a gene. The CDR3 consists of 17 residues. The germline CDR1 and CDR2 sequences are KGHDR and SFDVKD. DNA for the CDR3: TGTGCCACCAGCGAACCCGGACAGGACTATAGCAATCAGCCCCAGCATTTT. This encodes CATSEPGQDYSNQPQHF.

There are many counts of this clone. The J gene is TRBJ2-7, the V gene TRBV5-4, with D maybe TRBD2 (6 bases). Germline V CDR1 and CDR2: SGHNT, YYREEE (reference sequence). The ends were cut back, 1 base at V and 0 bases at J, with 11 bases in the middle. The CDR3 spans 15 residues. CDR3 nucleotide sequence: TGTGCCAGCAGCTTGTTTGGGGGGAGCTCCTACGAGCAGTACTTC. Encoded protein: CASSLFGGSSYEQYF.

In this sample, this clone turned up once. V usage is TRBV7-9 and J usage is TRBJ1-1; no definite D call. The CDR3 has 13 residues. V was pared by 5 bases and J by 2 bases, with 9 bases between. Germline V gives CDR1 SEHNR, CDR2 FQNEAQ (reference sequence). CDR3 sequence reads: CASSPSLNTEAFF. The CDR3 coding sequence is TGTGCCAGCAGCCCGTCCCTAAACACTGAAGCTTTCTTT.

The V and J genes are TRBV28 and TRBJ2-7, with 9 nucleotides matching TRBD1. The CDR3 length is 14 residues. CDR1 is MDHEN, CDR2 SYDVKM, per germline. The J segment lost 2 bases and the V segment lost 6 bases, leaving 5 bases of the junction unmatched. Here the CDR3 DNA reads TGTGCCAGCAGGGGGACAGGGATCCCCTACGAGCAGTACTTC. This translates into CASRGTGIPYEQYF.

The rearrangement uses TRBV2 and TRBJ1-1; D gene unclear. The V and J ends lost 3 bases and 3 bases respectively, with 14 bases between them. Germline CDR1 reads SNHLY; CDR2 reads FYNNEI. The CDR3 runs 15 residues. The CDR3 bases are TGTGCCAGCAGTGAGGGCACCGAGCTATACACTGAAGCTTTCTTT. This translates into CASSEGTELYTEAFF.